The clone carrying this T cell receptor (beta chain) was counted a few times. Its antigen remains unidentified. A junction end diverges from the germline sequence, so it may reflect a read error. These data are taken from a study of T cell repertoires in cytomegalovirus infection. Study as a whole: Through public TCR beta signatures, both CMV infection and matching HLA type were indicated. General observations from the study: CMV carriers with the relevant HLA were identified by cumulative public TCR beta family frequency. In two of eight donors, the top clonotype was HLA-C-restricted CMV-specific.

TCRdb re-called the reads through MiXCR, storing one row per CDR3 protein. The sample lists about 5,700 distinct CDR3 sequences, around 59% occurring once. CDR1 and CDR2 from the germline V gene are SGHTA and FQGNSA. This CDR3 is 19 amino acids long. Material for sequencing was PBMCs, sequenced either directly or after in vitro stimulation (not recorded which). This receptor was taken from a human donor in good health (CMV status not recorded). Some clones in this sample may be carry-over from other donors' samples. V is TRBV7-2 and J is TRBJ2-5; 10 bases are shared with TRBD2. The CDR3 DNA reads TGTGCCAGCAGCTTAAGAGGAGCTAGCGGGAGACCCGAAGGGGCGACCCCGTCCTTC. It translates to CASSLRGASGRPEGATPSF.